The sequence of this TCR beta chain was determined in a study of blood T cell repertoires in COVID-19. Study information: Researchers got acute and convalescent COVID-19 samples from the United States, Italy and Spain. PBMCs, B-cell-depleted T cells, or T cells were the source of the cDNA or gDNA that made up the material.

Source study methods: The assay estimated nucleated cells by amplifying reference gene primers. This table comes from immunoSEQ multiplex PCR, and its TCRdb copy is limited to in-frame clones, with some not included. The V and J calls and clone size come from that table; D and trimming were worked out from the DNA. This sample carries hundreds of thousands of clones, around 89% of them seen once, and the ten largest clones take around 4.5%. V lost 0 bases to trimming and J lost 9 bases, with 15 bases between them. The CDR3 runs 15 residues. Germline CDR1 and CDR2: ENHRY and SYGVKD. The chain carries TRBV10-3 and TRBJ2-1; maybe TRBD1 (5 bases). Sequenced: peripheral blood. This clonotype originated in a woman in her thirties with acute or convalescent COVID-19. The CDR3 region has the DNA TGTGCCATCAGTGAGTCGAGCCAGGGAAGGGTTGAGCAGTTCTTC. Its protein is CAISESSQGRVEQFF.